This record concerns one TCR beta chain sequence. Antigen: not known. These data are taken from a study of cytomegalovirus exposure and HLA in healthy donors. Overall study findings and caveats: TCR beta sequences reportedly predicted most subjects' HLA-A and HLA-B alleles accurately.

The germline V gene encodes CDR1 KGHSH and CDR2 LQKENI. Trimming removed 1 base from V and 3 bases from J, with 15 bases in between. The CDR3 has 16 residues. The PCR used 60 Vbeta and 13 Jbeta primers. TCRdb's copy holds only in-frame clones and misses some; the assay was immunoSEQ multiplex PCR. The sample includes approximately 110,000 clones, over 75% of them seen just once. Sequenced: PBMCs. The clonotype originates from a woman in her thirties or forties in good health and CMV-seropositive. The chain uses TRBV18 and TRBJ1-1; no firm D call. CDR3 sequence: CASSPLASWRDTEAFF. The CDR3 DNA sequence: TGTGCCAGCTCACCACTGGCTTCGTGGAGGGACACTGAAGCTTTCTTT.